One T cell receptor (beta chain) is described in this entry. This clonotype occurred many times. Its antigen remains unidentified. There are no base qualities to consult, and no much larger clone falls within one base. TCR beta VDJ combination and CDR3 sequence profiling used genomic DNA as the template. An Illumina HiSeq 2000 was used for TCR repertoire sequencing. The paper's processing steps were these. TRBV/TRBJ rearrangement plots, CDR3 size and DJ length profiles, and Simpson's diversity index were used to evaluate the repertoires. The immunodominant clone was defined as the most abundant DNA sequence in deep sequencing data. CDR3 amino acid sequences were screened for sharing across subjects and compared with published repertoires and the VDJdb database. TCRdb redid the processing of the public reads, applying fastp at Q25 and MiXCR, and retained in-frame beta chains. Rows with one shared CDR3 protein collapse into an entry with the most common genes and DNA. The V and J calls were not made by the authors but by TCRdb's processing. The sample profile shows about 130,000 distinct CDR3 sequences; about half of them were found once. The top ten constitute 2.5% of the sample.

The record originates from a study of CD8+CD57+ T cells in acquired aplastic anemia (dated by TCRdb to the late 2010s). At the level of the whole study: DNA extracted from sorted CD4+ and CD8+ cells had a mean of around 3.3 ug, with a range of about 0.18 to 27.4 ug. Healthy donor samples averaged roughly 9.9 million reads for CD4+ and under 12 million for CD8+ cells.

Per the germline V gene, MGHRA is the CDR1 and YSYEKL is the CDR2. V lost 0 bases and J lost 2 bases; the stretch between them is 19 bases long. The CDR3 numbers 18 residues from cysteine through phenylalanine. The DNA shown is the 54-base CDR3, in frame from base 1. In the study, sorted CD4+ and CD8+ blood T cells from patients with severe aplastic anemia and from healthy subjects underwent deep sequencing of TCR repertoires. Ficoll-Paque density gradient centrifugation was used to isolate peripheral blood mononuclear cells. Before DNA was extracted, CD4+ and CD8+ T cells were sorted using either FACS or magnetic beads. The full study reports these points: No significant difference in CD8+ Simpson's diversity was found between patients and healthy controls (P=0.060). Twenty-nine CD8+ CDR3 sequences were found in both patients and controls but appeared to be highly expressed in patients and within the immunodominant clones of the patients.

Sequenced: sorted CD4+, CD8+, or CD8+CD57+ T cells (not recorded which) from PBMCs. Recombination joined TRBV4-1 with TRBJ2-5; perhaps TRBD2 is the D gene, with 7 bases matching. The sequence came from a human donor in good health, serving as a control. The CDR3 has the sequence CASSQDRGRGGSQETQYF. The nucleotide sequence reads TGCGCCAGCAGCCAAGATCGAGGGAGGGGGGGCAGTCAAGAGACCCAGTACTTC.